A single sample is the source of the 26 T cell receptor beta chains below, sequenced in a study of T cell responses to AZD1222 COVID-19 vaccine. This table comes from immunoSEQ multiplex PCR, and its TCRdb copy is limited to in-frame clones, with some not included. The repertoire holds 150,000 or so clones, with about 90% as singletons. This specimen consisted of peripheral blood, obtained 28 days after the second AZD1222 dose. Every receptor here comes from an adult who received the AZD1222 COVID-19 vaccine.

CDR3 residues: CASALSGGAYNEQFF. The CDR3 DNA sequence: TGTGCCAGCGCCCTCAGCGGGGGGGCCTACAATGAGCAGTTCTTC. The chain carries TRBV7-2 and TRBJ2-1; 10 bases align to TRBD2. The CDR3 runs to 15 residues. Germline loops: CDR1 SGHTA, CDR2 FQGNSA. Unmatched junction bases numbered 6, after V lost 8 bases and J lost 2 bases.

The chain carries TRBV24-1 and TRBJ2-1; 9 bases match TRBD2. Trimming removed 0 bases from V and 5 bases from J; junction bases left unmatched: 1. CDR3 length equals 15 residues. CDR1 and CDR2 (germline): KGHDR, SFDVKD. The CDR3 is CATSDLAGGNNEQFF. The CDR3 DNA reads TGTGCCACCAGTGATTTGGCGGGGGGGAACAATGAGCAGTTCTTC.

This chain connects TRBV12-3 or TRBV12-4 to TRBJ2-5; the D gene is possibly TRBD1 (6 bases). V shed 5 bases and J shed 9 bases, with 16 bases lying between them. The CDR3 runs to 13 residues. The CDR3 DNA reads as TGTGCCAGCAGTGCAGGGACACCAAGTCCCCAGTACTTC. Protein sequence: CASSAGTPSPQYF.

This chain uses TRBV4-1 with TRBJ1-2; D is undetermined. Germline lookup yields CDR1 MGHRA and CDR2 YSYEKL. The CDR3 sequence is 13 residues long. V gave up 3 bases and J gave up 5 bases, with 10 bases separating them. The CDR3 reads CASSQVDGYGYTF. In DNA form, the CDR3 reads TGCGCCAGCAGCCAGGTAGACGGATATGGCTACACCTTC.

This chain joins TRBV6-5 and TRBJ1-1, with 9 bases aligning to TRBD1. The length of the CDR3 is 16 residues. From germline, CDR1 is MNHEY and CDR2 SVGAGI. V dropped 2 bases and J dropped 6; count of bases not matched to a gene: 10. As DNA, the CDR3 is TGTGCCAGCAGTTACGCTCTCGGACAGGGGTTCTCTGAAGCTTTCTTT. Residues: CASSYALGQGFSEAFF.

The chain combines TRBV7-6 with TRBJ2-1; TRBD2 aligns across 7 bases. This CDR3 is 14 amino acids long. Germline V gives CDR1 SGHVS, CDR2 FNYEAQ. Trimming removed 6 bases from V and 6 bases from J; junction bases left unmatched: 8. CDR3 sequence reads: CASSEREGFNEQFF. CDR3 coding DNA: TGTGCCAGCAGTGAAAGGGAGGGATTCAATGAGCAGTTCTTC.

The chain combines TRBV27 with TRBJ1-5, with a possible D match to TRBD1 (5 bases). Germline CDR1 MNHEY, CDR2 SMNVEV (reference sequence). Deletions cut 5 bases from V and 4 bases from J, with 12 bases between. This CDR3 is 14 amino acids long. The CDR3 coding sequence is TGTGCCAGCAGTCCACGACAGAAAAATCAGCCCCAGCATTTT. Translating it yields CASSPRQKNQPQHF.

The CDR3 coding sequence is TGTGCCAGCAGTTCCGGGACAGGGGCTTCACCCCTCCACTTT. Amino acid sequence: CASSSGTGASPLHF. The gene calls are TRBV6-5 and TRBJ1-6; 10 bases line up with TRBD1. Germline V gives CDR1 MNHEY, CDR2 SVGAGI. J gave up 9 bases and V 4 bases, and 3 bases lay outside the gene matches. This CDR3 is built from 14 residues.

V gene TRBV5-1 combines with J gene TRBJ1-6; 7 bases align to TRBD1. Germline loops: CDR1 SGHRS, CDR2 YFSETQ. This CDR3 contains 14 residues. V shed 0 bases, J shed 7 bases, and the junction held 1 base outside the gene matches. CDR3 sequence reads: CASSLGTGNSPLHF. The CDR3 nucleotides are TGCGCCAGCAGCTTGGGGACAGGAAATTCACCCCTCCACTTT.

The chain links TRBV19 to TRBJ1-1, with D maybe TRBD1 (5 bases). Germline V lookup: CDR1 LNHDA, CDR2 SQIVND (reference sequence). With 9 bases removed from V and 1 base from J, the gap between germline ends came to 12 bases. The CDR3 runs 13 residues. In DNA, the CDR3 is TGTGCCAGCCCGACAGTGACGAACACTGAAGCTTTCTTT. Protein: CASPTVTNTEAFF.

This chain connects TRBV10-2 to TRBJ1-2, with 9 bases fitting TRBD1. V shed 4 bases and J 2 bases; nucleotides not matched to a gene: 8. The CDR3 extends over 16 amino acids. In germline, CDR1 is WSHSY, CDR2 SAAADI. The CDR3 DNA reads TGCGCCAGCAGTGGGAACGGACAGGGGTTGAACTATGGCTACACCTTC. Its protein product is CASSGNGQGLNYGYTF.

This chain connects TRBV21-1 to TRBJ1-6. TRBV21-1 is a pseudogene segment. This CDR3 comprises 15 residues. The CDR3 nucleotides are TGTGCCAGCAGCAAAGGGCCATTAGTGCATTCACCCCTCCACTTT. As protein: CASSKGPLVHSPLHF.

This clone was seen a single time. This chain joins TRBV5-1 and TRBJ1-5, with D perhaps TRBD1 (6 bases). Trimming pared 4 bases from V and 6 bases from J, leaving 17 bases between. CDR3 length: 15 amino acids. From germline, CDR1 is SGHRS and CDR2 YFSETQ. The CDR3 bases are TGCGCCAGCAGCGTGGATCGGGGGCCAGGTCAGCCCCAGCATTTT. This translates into CASSVDRGPGQPQHF.

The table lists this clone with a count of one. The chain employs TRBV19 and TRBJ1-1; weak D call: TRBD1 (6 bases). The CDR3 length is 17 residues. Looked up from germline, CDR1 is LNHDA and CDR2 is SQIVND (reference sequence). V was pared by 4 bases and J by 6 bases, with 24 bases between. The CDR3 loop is CASSTRDGGRSDAEAFF. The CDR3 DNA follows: TGTGCCAGTAGTACACGGGATGGGGGCAGGAGTGACGCTGAAGCTTTCTTT.

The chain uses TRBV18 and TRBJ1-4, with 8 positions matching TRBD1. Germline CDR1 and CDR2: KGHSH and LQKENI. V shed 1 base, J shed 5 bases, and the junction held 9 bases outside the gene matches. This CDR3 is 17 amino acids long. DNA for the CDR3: TGTGCCAGCTCACCACTCAAGACAGGGGTGGGGAATGAAAAACTGTTTTTT. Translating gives CASSPLKTGVGNEKLFF.

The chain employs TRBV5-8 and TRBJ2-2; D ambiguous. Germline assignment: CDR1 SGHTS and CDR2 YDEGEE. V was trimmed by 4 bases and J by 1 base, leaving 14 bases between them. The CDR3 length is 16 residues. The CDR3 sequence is CASSRLRLGNTGELFF. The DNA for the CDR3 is TGTGCCAGCAGCCGTTTGAGGCTCGGGAACACCGGGGAGCTGTTTTTT.

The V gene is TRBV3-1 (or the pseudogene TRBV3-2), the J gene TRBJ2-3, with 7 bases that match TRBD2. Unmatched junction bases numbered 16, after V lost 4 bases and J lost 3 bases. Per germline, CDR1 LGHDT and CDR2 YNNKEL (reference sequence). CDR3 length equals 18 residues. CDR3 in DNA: TGTGCCAGCAGCCTTGGGGTGGCCGGCGGGAGAGTGACAGATACGCAGTATTTT. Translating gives CASSLGVAGGRVTDTQYF.

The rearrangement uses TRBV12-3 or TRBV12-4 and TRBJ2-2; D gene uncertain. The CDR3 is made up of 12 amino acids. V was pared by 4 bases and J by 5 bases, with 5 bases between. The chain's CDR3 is CASSYLTGELFF. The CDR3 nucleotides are TGTGCCAGCAGTTATCTAACCGGGGAGCTGTTTTTT.

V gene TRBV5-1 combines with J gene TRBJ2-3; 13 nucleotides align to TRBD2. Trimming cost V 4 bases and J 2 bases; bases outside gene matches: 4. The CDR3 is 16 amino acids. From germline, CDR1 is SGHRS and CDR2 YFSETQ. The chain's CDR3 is CASSLGTSGITDTQYF. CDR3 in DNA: TGCGCCAGCAGCCTTGGGACTAGCGGGATCACAGATACGCAGTATTTT.

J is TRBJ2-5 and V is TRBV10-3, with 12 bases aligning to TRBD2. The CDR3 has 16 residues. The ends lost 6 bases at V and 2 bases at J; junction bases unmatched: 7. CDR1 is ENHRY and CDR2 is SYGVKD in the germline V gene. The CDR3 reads CAISILAGGGQETQYF. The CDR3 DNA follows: TGTGCCATCAGCATACTAGCGGGAGGTGGACAAGAGACCCAGTACTTC.

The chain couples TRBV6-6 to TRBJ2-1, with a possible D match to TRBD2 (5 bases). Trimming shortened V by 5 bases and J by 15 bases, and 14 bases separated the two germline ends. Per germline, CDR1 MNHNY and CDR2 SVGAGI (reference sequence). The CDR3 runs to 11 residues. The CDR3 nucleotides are TGTGCCAGCAGTGAGCGGCCCGGGCTGTTCTTC. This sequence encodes CASSERPGLFF.

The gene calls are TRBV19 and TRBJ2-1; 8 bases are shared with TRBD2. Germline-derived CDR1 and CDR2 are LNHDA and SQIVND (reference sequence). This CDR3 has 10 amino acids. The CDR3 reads CSAGGNEQFF. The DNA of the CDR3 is TGTTCCGCGGGAGGCAATGAGCAGTTCTTC.

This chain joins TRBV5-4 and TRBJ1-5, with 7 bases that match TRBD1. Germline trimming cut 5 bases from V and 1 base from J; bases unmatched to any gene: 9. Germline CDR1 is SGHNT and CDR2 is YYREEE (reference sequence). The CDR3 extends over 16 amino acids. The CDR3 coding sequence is TGTGCCAGCAGTCCAGGGGGGTTGGGAAGCAATCAGCCCCAGCATTTT. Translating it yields CASSPGGLGSNQPQHF.

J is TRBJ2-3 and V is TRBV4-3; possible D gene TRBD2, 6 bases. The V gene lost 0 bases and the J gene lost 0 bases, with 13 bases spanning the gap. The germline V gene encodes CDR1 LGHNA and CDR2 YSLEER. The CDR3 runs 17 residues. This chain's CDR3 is CASSQEFWTISTDTQYF. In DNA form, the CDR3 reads TGCGCCAGCAGCCAAGAATTCTGGACTATAAGCACAGATACGCAGTATTTT.

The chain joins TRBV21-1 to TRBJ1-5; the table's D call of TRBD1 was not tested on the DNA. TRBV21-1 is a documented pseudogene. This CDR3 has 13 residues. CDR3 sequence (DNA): TGTGCCAGCAGCAAAGCGCTTTACCAGGCCCAGCATTTT. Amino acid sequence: CASSKALYQAQHF.

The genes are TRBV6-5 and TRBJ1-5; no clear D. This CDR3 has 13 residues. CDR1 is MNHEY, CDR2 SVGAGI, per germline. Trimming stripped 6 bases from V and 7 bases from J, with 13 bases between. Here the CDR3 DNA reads TGTGCCAGCAGCAGTGTTCCGGGACAGCCCCAGCATTTT. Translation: CASSSVPGQPQHF.